The sequence of this T cell receptor (beta chain) was determined in a study of T cells in localized non-small cell lung cancer. Here immunoSEQ multiplex PCR was the method, and the copy in TCRdb shows in-frame clones only, minus some. The repertoire has over 20,000 clones, more than 75% of them found once; the top ten carry approximately 30%. Study results and caveats: Sequencing covered just one tumor region, so heterogeneity cannot be ruled out. Higher T cell density in the blood was associated with longer overall survival, whereas higher adjacent-lung clonality associated with shorter survival. A median of around 52 clones ranked among the top 100 in tumor appeared in adjacent lung. The greatest T cell clonality was found in uninvolved adjacent lung (higher than in tumor).

As regards this clone: Its antigen remains unidentified.

The CDR3 has 15 residues. The germline V gene encodes CDR1 SQVTM and CDR2 ANQGSEA. Between the trimmed V and J ends, which lost 2 bases and 2 bases, there was a span of 15 bases. The sequences come from peripheral blood, collected before any cancer treatment. V and J are TRBV29-1 and TRBJ2-5; D may match TRBD1 or TRBD2 (6 bases each). This TCR derives from a male donor at least 60 years old with stage I squamous cell lung carcinoma. CDR3 sequence reads: CSVELFQGRQETQYF. CDR3 sequence (DNA): TGCAGCGTTGAACTATTCCAGGGGAGGCAAGAGACCCAGTACTTC.